Below, one TCR beta chain is given with its context. No antigen is known for it. The source of the sample is a study of cytomegalovirus exposure and HLA in healthy donors. Points from the study as a whole: Data from an earlier analysis indicated that most TCR beta V segments were productive either about 90% or about 30% of the time. TCR beta V- and J-gene trimming was later associated with a missense DCLRE1C variant. The classifier reportedly diagnosed cytomegalovirus status with high specificity and sensitivity.

The PCR was carried out with 60 Vbeta primers and 13 Jbeta primers. TCRdb keeps only in-frame clones here, not all; method: immunoSEQ multiplex PCR. Of approximately 140,000 clones in the sample, around 82% were seen once. Per the germline V gene, CDR1 is MDHEN and CDR2 is SYDVKM. The CDR3 has 15 residues. V lost 3 bases, J lost 6 bases, and 7 bases stayed unmatched. The chain joins TRBV28 to TRBJ2-3, with 9 bases fitting TRBD2. This TCR derives from a woman aged 40 to 49 in good health and CMV-seropositive. The sequenced material came from PBMCs. The CDR3 coding sequence is TGTGCCAGCAGTTTTGGGGCTAGCGGGACCGATACGCAGTATTTT. Protein sequence: CASSFGASGTDTQYF. The whole variable domain, filled in from reference TRBV28 and TRBJ2-3, reads DVKVTQSSRYLVKRTGEKVFLECVQDMDHENMFWYRQDPGLGLRLIYFSYDVKMKEKGDIPEGYSVSREKKERFSLILESASTNQTSMYLCASSFGASGTDTQYFGPGTRLTVL.